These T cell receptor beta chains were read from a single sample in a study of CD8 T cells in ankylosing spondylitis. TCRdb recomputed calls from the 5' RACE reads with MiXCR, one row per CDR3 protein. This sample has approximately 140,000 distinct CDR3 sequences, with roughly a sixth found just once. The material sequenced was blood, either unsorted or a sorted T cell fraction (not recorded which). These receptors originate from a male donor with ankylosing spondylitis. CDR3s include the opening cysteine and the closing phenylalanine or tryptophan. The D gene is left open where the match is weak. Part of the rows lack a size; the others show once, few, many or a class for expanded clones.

cdr3_nt: TGTGCCAGCAGTCCGGGGGGGACAGGGTCCTACAATGAGCAGTTCTTC
cdr3_aa: CASSPGGTGSYNEQFF
clone_size: -
d_call: -
j_call: TRBJ2-1
v_call: TRBV27

cdr3_nt: TGTGCCAGCAGTTCTCGGACAGGGGCGGGTAATTCACCCCTCCACTTT
cdr3_aa: CASSSRTGAGNSPLHF
clone_size: few
d_call: TRBD1
j_call: TRBJ1-6
v_call: TRBV27

cdr3_nt: TGTGCCAGCAGCTACCGGGACAGGGGCTACAATGAGCAGTTCTTC
cdr3_aa: CASSYRDRGYNEQFF
clone_size: -
d_call: TRBD1
j_call: TRBJ2-1
v_call: TRBV7-9

cdr3_nt: TGTGCCAGCAGTCGTCGCTCCTACAATGAGCAGTTCTTC
cdr3_aa: CASSRRSYNEQFF
clone_size: -
d_call: -
j_call: TRBJ2-1
v_call: TRBV27

cdr3_nt: TGCGCCAGCAGCCAAGGGGGGACGGGGAATTCACCCCTCCACTTT
cdr3_aa: CASSQGGTGNSPLHF
clone_size: -
d_call: -
j_call: TRBJ1-6
v_call: TRBV4-1

cdr3_nt: TGCGCCAGCAGCACACCGGGACAGGAACATACCGGGGAGCTGTTTTTT
cdr3_aa: CASSTPGQEHTGELFF
clone_size: -
d_call: TRBD1
j_call: TRBJ2-2
v_call: TRBV5-1

cdr3_nt: TGTGCCAGCAGTGATCGGGGGATAGGGGTTTACAATGAGCAGTTCTTC
cdr3_aa: CASSDRGIGVYNEQFF
clone_size: many
d_call: -
j_call: TRBJ2-1
v_call: TRBV25-1

cdr3_nt: TGTGCCAGCAGCCCGGGTGTGACAGGGGGCTTCGGCGAGCAGTACTTC
cdr3_aa: CASSPGVTGGFGEQYF
clone_size: -
d_call: TRBD1
j_call: TRBJ2-7
v_call: TRBV11-2

cdr3_nt: TGTGCCGCATCTGACAGGGCAAGATACGAGCAGTACTTC
cdr3_aa: CAASDRARYEQYF
clone_size: few
d_call: TRBD1
j_call: TRBJ2-7
v_call: TRBV2

cdr3_nt: TGTGCCACCAGTGAGCAGGGTTGGAGCGAGCAGTACTTC
cdr3_aa: CATSEQGWSEQYF
clone_size: -
d_call: -
j_call: TRBJ2-7
v_call: TRBV24-1

cdr3_nt: TGTGCCAGCAGCCCCCCCTCCGGGACCCCCGTGGATGAGCAGTTCTTC
cdr3_aa: CASSPPSGTPVDEQFF
clone_size: once
d_call: -
j_call: TRBJ2-1
v_call: TRBV7-9

cdr3_nt: TGTGCCAGCACTTTTAAGGCCGAATGGCGGGGAGAGTACCATGAGCAGTTCTTC
cdr3_aa: CASTFKAEWRGEYHEQFF
clone_size: few
d_call: -
j_call: TRBJ2-1
v_call: TRBV11-2